The 21 T cell receptor beta chains given below trace back to one sample, sequenced in a study of T cells after yellow fever vaccination. TCRdb re-analysed the 5' RACE reads in MiXCR, keeping a single row per CDR3 protein. The profile shows under 150,000 distinct CDR3 sequences, approximately 14% of them singletons. Material: CD8+ T cells sorted from PBMCs, obtained 5 days after the yellow fever booster vaccination. These receptors all stem from a man aged 18 to 30 who received the YFV17D yellow fever vaccine.

This clonotype was seen only a few times. This rearrangement joins TRBV27 to TRBJ2-1; unclear D gene. Germline loops: CDR1 MNHEY, CDR2 SMNVEV (reference sequence). There are 15 residues in the CDR3. V lost 1 base and J lost 7, with 14 bases in between. The DNA for the CDR3 is TGTGCCAGCAGTTTATTGGCGAGGACGAGGAATGAGCAGTTCTTC. It codes for CASSLLARTRNEQFF.

There are a few counts of this clonotype. The J gene is TRBJ2-1, the V gene TRBV4-1; D unresolved. Per germline, CDR1 MGHRA and CDR2 YSYEKL. Between the trimmed V and J ends, which lost 3 bases and 3 bases, there was a span of 9 bases. The CDR3 is made up of 14 amino acids. The CDR3 bases are TGCGCCAGCAGCCACCGCGGACGCTACAATGAGCAGTTCTTC. Its translation is CASSHRGRYNEQFF.

V is TRBV27 and J is TRBJ2-1; D gene unclear. Deletions cut 4 bases from V and 0 bases from J, with 13 bases between. The CDR3 runs to 16 residues. CDR1 MNHEY and CDR2 SMNVEV come from the germline V gene (reference sequence). The CDR3, as DNA: TGTGCCAGCAGTTCGCGGAACCTCCTCTCCTACAATGAGCAGTTCTTC. This codes for CASSSRNLLSYNEQFF.

The V and J genes are TRBV27 and TRBJ1-5, with D possibly being TRBD1 (5 bases). V was shortened by 4 bases and J by 2 bases, with 12 bases between the two germline ends. Looked up from germline, CDR1 is MNHEY and CDR2 is SMNVEV (reference sequence). The CDR3 consists of 15 residues. CDR3 sequence: CASSWVGRGNQPQHF. Here the CDR3 DNA reads TGTGCCAGCAGTTGGGTCGGCAGGGGCAATCAGCCCCAGCATTTT.

The table lists this clonotype with a few counts. The V gene is TRBV4-2, the J gene TRBJ2-5, with 7 bases matching TRBD1. CDR1 and CDR2 (germline): LGHNA, YNFKEQ. Trimming took 1 base from V and 5 from J; bases not matched to a gene: 7. The CDR3 has 15 residues. The CDR3 loop is CASSQGQGIGETQYF. The CDR3 DNA follows: TGTGCCAGCAGCCAAGGACAGGGAATCGGGGAGACCCAGTACTTC.

This clonotype was seen more than once but under ten times. V and J are TRBV28 and TRBJ2-2; no firm D call. This CDR3 comprises 11 residues. V was cut by 5 bases and J by 6 bases, with 4 bases left in between. Per the germline V gene, CDR1 is MDHEN and CDR2 is SYDVKM. The CDR3 loop reads CASSRPGELFF. CDR3 in DNA: TGTGCCAGCAGTCGTCCCGGGGAGCTGTTTTTT.

The rearrangement links TRBV11-2 to TRBJ2-3; TRBD1 agrees at 9 bases. This CDR3 is built from 16 residues. Unmatched junction bases numbered 8, after V lost 5 bases and J lost 2 bases. CDR1 is SGHAT, CDR2 FQNNGV, per germline. The CDR3 DNA is TGTGCCAGCAGCCCCGCGACAGGGGGATCCACAGATACGCAGTATTTT. As protein: CASSPATGGSTDTQYF.

This clonotype has only a few counts. This chain connects TRBV7-9 to TRBJ2-6; a weak D match, TRBD1 (5 bases). This CDR3 comprises 14 residues. Deletions cut 7 bases from V and 2 bases from J, with 9 bases between. The germline V gene has CDR1 SEHNR and CDR2 FQNEAQ (reference sequence). In DNA, the CDR3 is TGTGCCAGCAAAAGGGGAACTGGGGCCAACGTCCTGACTTTC. It encodes CASKRGTGANVLTF. Variable domain in full (rest from reference TRBV7-9 and TRBJ2-6): DTGVSQNPRHKITKRGQNVTFRCDPISEHNRLYWYRQTLGQGPEFLTYFQNEAQLEKSRLLSDRFSAERPKGSFSTLEIQRTEQGDSAMYLCASKRGTGANVLTFGAGSRLTVL.

This sequence joins TRBV20-1 and TRBJ2-3; possibly TRBD1 for D (6 bases). The V and J ends lost 5 bases and 4 bases respectively, with 19 bases between them. The CDR3 loop spans 15 amino acids. The V gene's germline CDR1 is DFQATT and CDR2 SNEGSKA (reference sequence). The CDR3 loop reads CSAEMTGNAADTQYF. The CDR3 nucleotides read TGCAGTGCTGAGATGACAGGAAACGCGGCAGATACGCAGTATTTT.

This clonotype showed up many times. The chain recombines TRBV29-1 with TRBJ2-3; 8 bases fit TRBD2. From germline, CDR1 is SQVTM and CDR2 ANQGSEA. Unmatched junction bases numbered 6, after V lost 3 bases and J lost 1 base. The CDR3 spans 15 residues. For the CDR3, the DNA is TGCAGCGTTGAGGGTATTAGCGGGGGCACAGATACGCAGTATTTT. The encoded protein is CSVEGISGGTDTQYF.

The V gene is TRBV20-1, the J gene TRBJ2-5; TRBD2 matches 10 bases. The CDR3 sequence is 16 residues long. V shed 0 bases and J 3 bases; nucleotides not matched to a gene: 7. From germline, CDR1 is DFQATT and CDR2 SNEGSKA (reference sequence). The CDR3 DNA sequence: TGCAGTGCTAGAGACACTCTAGCGGGGGTCGAAGAGACCCAGTACTTC. It translates to CSARDTLAGVEETQYF.

This clonotype came up a few times. The rearrangement joins TRBV7-3 to TRBJ2-3; D gene uncertain. Trimming took 5 bases from V and 1 from J, leaving 13 bases between them. From germline, CDR1 is SGHTA and CDR2 FQGTGA. The CDR3 runs 15 residues. The CDR3 here is CASSLLGFGTDTQYF. CDR3 DNA sequence: TGTGCCAGCAGCCTACTTGGTTTTGGCACAGATACGCAGTATTTT.

In its sample, this clonotype was seen a few times. For the CDR3, the DNA is TGCGCCAGCAGCTTGGAACAGGGAGGGTACTATGGCTACACCTTC. This translates into CASSLEQGGYYGYTF. This sequence joins TRBV5-1 and TRBJ1-2, with D perhaps matching TRBD1 (6 bases). The V and J ends lost 0 bases and 3 bases respectively, with 12 bases between them. Germline lookup yields CDR1 SGHRS and CDR2 YFSETQ. The CDR3 is made up of 15 amino acids.

This clonotype was seen a few times. The V call is TRBV9, the J call TRBJ2-2; the match to TRBD1 covers 8 bases. The V gene's germline CDR1 is SGDLS and CDR2 YYNGEE. V lost 0 bases to trimming and J lost 2 bases; unmatched junction nucleotides: 6. The CDR3 is 17 amino acids. CDR3 sequence reads: CASSVAGTGENTGELFF. Here the CDR3 DNA reads TGTGCCAGCAGCGTAGCGGGGACAGGAGAAAACACCGGGGAGCTGTTTTTT.

The genes are TRBV4-3 and TRBJ2-7; 11 nucleotides align to TRBD2. Germline V CDR1 and CDR2: LGHNA, YSLEER. Unmatched junction bases numbered 8, after V lost 1 base and J lost 3 bases. The CDR3 spans 17 residues. The CDR3 reads CASSQAGLADHYYEQYV. For the CDR3, the DNA is TGCGCCAGCAGCCAAGCGGGACTAGCGGACCACTACTACGAGCAGTACGTC.

The V call is TRBV5-1, the J call TRBJ1-2, with TRBD1 identical over 9 bases. CDR1 SGHRS and CDR2 YFSETQ come from the germline V gene. V shed 4 bases and J 3 bases; nucleotides not matched to a gene: 4. CDR3 length: 14 residues. CDR3 bases: TGCGCCAGCAGCGATGGACAGGGGCACTATGGCTACACCTTC. Amino acid sequence: CASSDGQGHYGYTF.

This clonotype was observed at least ten times. This chain uses TRBV25-1 with TRBJ2-7; D is undetermined. Trimming left V 7 bases short and J 2 bases short, with 9 bases between. CDR1 is MGHDK and CDR2 is SYGVNS in the germline V gene. This CDR3 spans 12 amino acids. The CDR3 DNA is TGTGCCAGCAAAGATGTGGCCTACGAGCAGTACTTC. It is translated as CASKDVAYEQYF.

V is TRBV7-2 and J is TRBJ2-1; no definite D call. The CDR3 runs to 12 residues. Germline CDR1 SGHTA, CDR2 FQGNSA. Trimming pared 5 bases from V and 10 bases from J, leaving 12 bases between. CDR3 sequence (DNA): TGTGCCAGCAGCATACCACAGAGAGAGCAGTTCTTC. Protein: CASSIPQREQFF.

This clonotype was observed a handful of times. The chain carries TRBV9 and TRBJ2-3; D unresolved. CDR1 and CDR2 (germline): SGDLS, YYNGEE. The V gene lost 0 bases and the J gene lost 0 bases, with 5 bases spanning the gap. The CDR3 is 14 residues long. CDR3 protein: CASSVVSSTDTQYF. CDR3 sequence (DNA): TGTGCCAGCAGCGTAGTGAGTAGCACAGATACGCAGTATTTT.

This clonotype was seen a handful of times. The V and J genes are TRBV6-1 and TRBJ2-1, with D perhaps TRBD1 (5 bases). This CDR3 is built from 15 residues. The V gene's germline CDR1 is MNHNS and CDR2 SASEGT. V lost 6 bases and J 0 bases, leaving 12 bases between the germline ends. CDR3 nucleotides: TGTGCCAGCAGGGTGGACATGAGCTCCTACAATGAGCAGTTCTTC. This encodes CASRVDMSSYNEQFF.

This clonotype was found a few times. The gene calls are TRBV2 and TRBJ2-7; TRBD1 agrees at 8 bases. Per germline, CDR1 SNHLY and CDR2 FYNNEI. With 6 bases clipped from V and 0 bases from J, the junction kept 4 bases outside the gene matches. The CDR3 runs to 14 residues. CDR3 in amino acids: CASRGTGNSYEQYV. The CDR3 coding sequence is TGTGCCAGCAGGGGGACAGGTAACTCCTACGAGCAGTACGTC.